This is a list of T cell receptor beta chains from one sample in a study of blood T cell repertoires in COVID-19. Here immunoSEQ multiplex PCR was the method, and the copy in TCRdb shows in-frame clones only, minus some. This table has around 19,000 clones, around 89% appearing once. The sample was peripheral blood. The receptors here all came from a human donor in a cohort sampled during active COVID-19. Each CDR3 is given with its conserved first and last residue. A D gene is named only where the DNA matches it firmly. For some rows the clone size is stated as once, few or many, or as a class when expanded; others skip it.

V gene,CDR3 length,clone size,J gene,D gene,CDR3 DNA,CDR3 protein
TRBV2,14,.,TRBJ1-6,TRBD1,TGTGCCACCTGGTATGGGGACAGTCACTCACCCCTCCACTTT,CATWYGDSHSPLHF
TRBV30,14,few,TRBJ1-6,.,TGTGCCTGGACCAAGGGGGATGCGGGTTCACCCCTCCACTTT,CAWTKGDAGSPLHF
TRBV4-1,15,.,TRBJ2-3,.,TGCGCCAGCAGCCAAGAGCGGGATAGCACAGATACGCAGTATTTT,CASSQERDSTDTQYF
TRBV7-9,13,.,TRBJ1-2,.,TGTGCCAGCAGTTCCACCTTGGAGTATGGCTACACCTTC,CASSSTLEYGYTF
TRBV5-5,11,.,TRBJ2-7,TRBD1,TGTGCCAGCGATACAGGGGGCGAGCAGTACTTC,CASDTGGEQYF
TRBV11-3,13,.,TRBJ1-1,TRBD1,TGTGCCAGCAGCTGGAAGGGGGCCACTGAAGCTTTCTTT,CASSWKGATEAFF
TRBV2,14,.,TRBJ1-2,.,TGTGCCAGCAGTGAAGCCGGGGGTCACTATGGCTACACCTTC,CASSEAGGHYGYTF
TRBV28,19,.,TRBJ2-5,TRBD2,TGTGCCAGCAGTTTAGGGGCCTTCGCCCCTAGCGGGAGGGCAGAGACCCAGTACTTC,CASSLGAFAPSGRAETQYF
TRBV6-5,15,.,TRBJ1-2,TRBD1,TGTGCCAGCAGTTACTCGGGGACAGGCGGCTATGGCTACACCTTC,CASSYSGTGGYGYTF
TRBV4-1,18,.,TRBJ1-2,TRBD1,TGCGCCAGCAGCCAAGACTCGGCAGGGGGGCAGACTAACTATGGCTACACCTTC,CASSQDSAGGQTNYGYTF
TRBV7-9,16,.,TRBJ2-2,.,TGTGCCAGCAGCACCCCCTCGACTTTGAACACCGGGGAGCTGTTTTTT,CASSTPSTLNTGELFF
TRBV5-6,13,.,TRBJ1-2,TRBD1,TGTGCCAGCACCCCGGGACAGAGAGATGGCTACACCTTC,CASTPGQRDGYTF
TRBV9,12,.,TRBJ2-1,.,TGTGCCAGCAGCGTTGGATCAGGTGAGCAGTTCTTC,CASSVGSGEQFF
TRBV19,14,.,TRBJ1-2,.,TGTGCCAGTAGTAGTCGCGGGAGCAGCTATGGCTACACCTTC,CASSSRGSSYGYTF
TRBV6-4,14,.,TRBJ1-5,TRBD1,TGTGCCAGCAGCGGACAGGGGGGCAATCAGCCCCAGCATTTT,CASSGQGGNQPQHF
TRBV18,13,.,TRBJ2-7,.,TGTGCCAGCTCACCGGTGGTTCGCGGCGAGCAGTACTTC,CASSPVVRGEQYF
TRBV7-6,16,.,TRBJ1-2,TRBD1,TGTGCCAGCAGCCCAAGGGCAGGGGGCCTTAACTATGGCTACACCTTC,CASSPRAGGLNYGYTF
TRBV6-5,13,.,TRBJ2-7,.,TGTGCCAGCGGGGAGAGCGGACCCTACGAGCAGTACTTC,CASGESGPYEQYF
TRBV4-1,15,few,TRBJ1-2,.,TGCGCCAGCAGCCAAGATGGGTGGGAGATGTATGGCTACACCTTC,CASSQDGWEMYGYTF
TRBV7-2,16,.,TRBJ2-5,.,TGTGCCAGCAGCTCGCTCCCGGGACTTATACAAGAGACCCAGTACTTC,CASSSLPGLIQETQYF
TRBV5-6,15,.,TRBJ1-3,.,TGTGCCAGCAGCACAAGTACAGGGACAGGAAACACCATATATTTT,CASSTSTGTGNTIYF
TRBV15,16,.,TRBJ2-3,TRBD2,TGTGCCACCAGCAGAAGGACTAGCGGGAGTGGCGATACGCAGTATTTT,CATSRRTSGSGDTQYF
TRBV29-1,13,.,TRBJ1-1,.,TGCAGTGGGGGAGGGTACGCGGACACTGAAGCTTTCTTT,CSGGGYADTEAFF
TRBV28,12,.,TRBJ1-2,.,TGTGCCAGCAGTTTAGGAGGCTATGGCTACACCTTC,CASSLGGYGYTF
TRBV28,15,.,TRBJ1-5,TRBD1,TGTGCCAGCAGTCCTGGGACAGTTAATCATCAGCCCCAGCATTTT,CASSPGTVNHQPQHF
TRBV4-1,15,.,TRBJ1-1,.,TGCGCCAGCAGCCAAGAGGCCAGGCCTAACACTGAAGCTTTCTTT,CASSQEARPNTEAFF
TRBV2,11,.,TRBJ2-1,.,TGTGCCAGCAGTGTCCTGAATGAGCAGTTCTTC,CASSVLNEQFF
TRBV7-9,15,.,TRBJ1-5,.,TGTGCCAGCAGCTCAGATTGGGGAGCCGGCCAGCCCCAGCATTTT,CASSSDWGAGQPQHF
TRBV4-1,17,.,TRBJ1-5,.,TGCGCCAGCAGCCAAGACCCACCCCAGGGGAGCAATCAGCCCCAGCATTTT,CASSQDPPQGSNQPQHF
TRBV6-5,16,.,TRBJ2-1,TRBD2,TGTGCCAGCAGTTTGAAGAGCGGGAGTTCCTACAATGAGCAGTTCTTC,CASSLKSGSSYNEQFF
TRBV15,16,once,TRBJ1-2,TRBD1,TGTGCCACCAGCAGAGAAGGGGCAGGGGGAAACTATGGCTACACCTTC,CATSREGAGGNYGYTF
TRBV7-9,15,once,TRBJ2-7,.,TGTGCCAGCAGTCCCCGGGACACTAGCTCCTACGAGCAGTACTTC,CASSPRDTSSYEQYF
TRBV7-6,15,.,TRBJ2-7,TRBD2,TGTGCCAGCAGCAATGGACTAGCGGGGATCTACGAGCAGTACTTC,CASSNGLAGIYEQYF
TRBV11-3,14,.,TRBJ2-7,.,TGTGCCAGCAGCTTAAGGCAGGGCCCCTACGAGCAGTACTTC,CASSLRQGPYEQYF
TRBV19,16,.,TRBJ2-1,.,TGTGCCAGTAGCGGCGGGTGGCGGCGAGGGTACAATGAGCAGTTCTTC,CASSGGWRRGYNEQFF